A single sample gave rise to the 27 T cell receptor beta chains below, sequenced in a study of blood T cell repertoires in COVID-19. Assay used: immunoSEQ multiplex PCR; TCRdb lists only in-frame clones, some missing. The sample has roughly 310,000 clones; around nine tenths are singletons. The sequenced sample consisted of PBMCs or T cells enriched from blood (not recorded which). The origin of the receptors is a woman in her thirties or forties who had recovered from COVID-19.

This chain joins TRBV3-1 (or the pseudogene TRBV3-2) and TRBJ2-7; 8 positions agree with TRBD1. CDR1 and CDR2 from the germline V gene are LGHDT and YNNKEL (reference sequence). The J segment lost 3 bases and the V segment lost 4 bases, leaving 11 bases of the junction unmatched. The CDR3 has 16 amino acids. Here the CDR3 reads CASSRHPGQGVYEQYF. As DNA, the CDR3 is TGTGCCAGCAGCCGCCACCCCGGACAGGGAGTCTACGAGCAGTACTTC.

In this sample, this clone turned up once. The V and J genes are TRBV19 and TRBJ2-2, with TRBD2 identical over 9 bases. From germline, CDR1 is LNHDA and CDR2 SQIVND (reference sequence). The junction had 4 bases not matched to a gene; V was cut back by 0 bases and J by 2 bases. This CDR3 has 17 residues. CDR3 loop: CASSIDGGGANTGELFF. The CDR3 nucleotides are TGTGCCAGTAGTATAGATGGCGGGGGGGCCAACACCGGGGAGCTGTTTTTT.

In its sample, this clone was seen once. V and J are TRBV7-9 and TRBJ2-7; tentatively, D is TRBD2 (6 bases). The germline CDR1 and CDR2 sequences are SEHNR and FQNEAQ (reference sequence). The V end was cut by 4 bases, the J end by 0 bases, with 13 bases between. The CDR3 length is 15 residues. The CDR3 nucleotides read TGTGCCAGCAGCTCCGGGGGAAGAACCTCCTACGAGCAGTACTTC. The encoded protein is CASSSGGRTSYEQYF.

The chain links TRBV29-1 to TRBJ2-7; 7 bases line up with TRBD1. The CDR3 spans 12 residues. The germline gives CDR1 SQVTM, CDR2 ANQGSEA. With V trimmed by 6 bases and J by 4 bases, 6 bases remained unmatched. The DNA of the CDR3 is TGCAGCGTGCACAGGGGTGGGTACGAGCAGTACTTC. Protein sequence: CSVHRGGYEQYF.

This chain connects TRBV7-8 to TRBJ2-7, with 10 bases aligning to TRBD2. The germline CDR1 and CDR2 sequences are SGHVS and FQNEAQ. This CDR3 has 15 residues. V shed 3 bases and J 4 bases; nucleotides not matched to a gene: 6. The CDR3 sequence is CASSFGSGGKYEQYF. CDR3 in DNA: TGTGCCAGCAGCTTCGGTAGCGGGGGGAAGTACGAGCAGTACTTC.

CDR3 DNA sequence: TGTGCCAGTCAGGGGTACTCCTACGAGCAGTACTTC. This sequence encodes CASQGYSYEQYF. This chain joins TRBV28 and TRBJ2-7; TRBD1 might be the D (6 bases). The V end lost 9 bases, the J end lost 0 bases, and 9 bases lay between the germline ends. CDR1 is MDHEN, CDR2 SYDVKM, per germline. The CDR3 covers 12 residues.

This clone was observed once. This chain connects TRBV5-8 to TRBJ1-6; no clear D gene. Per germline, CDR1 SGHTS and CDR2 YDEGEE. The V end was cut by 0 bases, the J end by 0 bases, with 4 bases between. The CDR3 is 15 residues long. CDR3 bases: TGTGCCAGCAGCTTGGGCAGCTCCTATAATTCACCCCTCCACTTT. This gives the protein CASSLGSSYNSPLHF.

The CDR3 is CASSRPGQPNQPQHF. The CDR3 DNA reads as TGTGCCAGTAGTCGACCGGGACAGCCGAATCAGCCCCAGCATTTT. The chain joins TRBV19 to TRBJ1-5; 7 bases align to TRBD1. The germline V gene encodes CDR1 LNHDA and CDR2 SQIVND (reference sequence). This CDR3 is built from 15 residues. V gave up 5 bases and J gave up 4 bases; unmatched junction bases: 8.

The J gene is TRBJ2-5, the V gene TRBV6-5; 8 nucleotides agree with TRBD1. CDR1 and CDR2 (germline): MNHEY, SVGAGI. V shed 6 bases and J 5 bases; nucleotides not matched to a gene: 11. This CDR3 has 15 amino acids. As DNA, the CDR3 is TGTGCCAGCAGAAGAGGGACAGGTTTAATCGAGACCCAGTACTTC. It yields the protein CASRRGTGLIETQYF.

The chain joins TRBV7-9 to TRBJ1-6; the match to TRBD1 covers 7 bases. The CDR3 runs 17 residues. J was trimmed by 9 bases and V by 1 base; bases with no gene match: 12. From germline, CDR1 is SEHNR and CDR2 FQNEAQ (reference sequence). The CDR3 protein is CASSLGRPTGFGSPLHF. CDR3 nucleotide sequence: TGTGCCAGCAGCTTAGGAAGGCCGACAGGGTTCGGTTCACCCCTCCACTTT.

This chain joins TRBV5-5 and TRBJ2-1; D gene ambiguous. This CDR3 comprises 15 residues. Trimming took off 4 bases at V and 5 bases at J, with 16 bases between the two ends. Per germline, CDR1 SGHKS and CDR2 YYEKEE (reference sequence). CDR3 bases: TGTGCCAGCAGCCTCGAGCCGTCAACCCACAATGAGCAGTTCTTC. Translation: CASSLEPSTHNEQFF.

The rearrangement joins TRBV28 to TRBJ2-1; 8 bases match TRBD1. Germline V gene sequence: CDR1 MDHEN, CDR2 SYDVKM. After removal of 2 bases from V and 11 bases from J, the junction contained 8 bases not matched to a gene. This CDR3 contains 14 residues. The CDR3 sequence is CASSLTRQGNKQFF. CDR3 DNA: TGTGCCAGCAGTTTAACTCGACAGGGGAATAAGCAGTTCTTC.

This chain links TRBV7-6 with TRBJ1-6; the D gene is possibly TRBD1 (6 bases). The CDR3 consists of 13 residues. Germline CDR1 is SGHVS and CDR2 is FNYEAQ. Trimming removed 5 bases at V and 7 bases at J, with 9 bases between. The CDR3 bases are TGTGCCAGCAGCCCAGGGGTAAATTCACCCCTCCACTTT. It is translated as CASSPGVNSPLHF.

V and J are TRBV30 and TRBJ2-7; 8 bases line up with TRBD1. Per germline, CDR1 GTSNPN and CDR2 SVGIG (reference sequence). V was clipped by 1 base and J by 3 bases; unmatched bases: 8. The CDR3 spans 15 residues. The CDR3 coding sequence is TGTGCCTGGAGTGGGGGGACAGGACCCAACTACGAGCAGTACTTC. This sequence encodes CAWSGGTGPNYEQYF.

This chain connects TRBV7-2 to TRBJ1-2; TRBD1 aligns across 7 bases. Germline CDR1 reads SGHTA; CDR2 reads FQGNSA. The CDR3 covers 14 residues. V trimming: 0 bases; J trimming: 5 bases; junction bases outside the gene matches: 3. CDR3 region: CASSLASGGYGYTF. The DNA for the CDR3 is TGTGCCAGCAGCTTAGCATCAGGGGGGTATGGCTACACCTTC.

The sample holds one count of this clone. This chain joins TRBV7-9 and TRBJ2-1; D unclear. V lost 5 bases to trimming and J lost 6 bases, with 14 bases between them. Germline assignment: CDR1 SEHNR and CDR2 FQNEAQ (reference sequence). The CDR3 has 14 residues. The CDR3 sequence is CASSGLRFPNEQFF. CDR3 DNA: TGTGCCAGCAGCGGCCTGAGGTTCCCCAATGAGCAGTTCTTC.

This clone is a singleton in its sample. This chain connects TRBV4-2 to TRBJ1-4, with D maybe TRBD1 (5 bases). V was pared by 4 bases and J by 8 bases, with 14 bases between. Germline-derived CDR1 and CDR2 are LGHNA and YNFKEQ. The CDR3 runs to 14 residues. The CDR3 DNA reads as TGTGCCAGCAGCCCCGTGGGTGGGGCCGAAAAACTGTTTTTT. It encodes CASSPVGGAEKLFF.

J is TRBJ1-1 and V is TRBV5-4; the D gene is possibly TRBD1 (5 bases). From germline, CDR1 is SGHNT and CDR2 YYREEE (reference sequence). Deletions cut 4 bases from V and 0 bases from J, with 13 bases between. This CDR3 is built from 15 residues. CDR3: CASSLRGVMNTEAFF. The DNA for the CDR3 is TGTGCCAGCAGCCTGCGGGGCGTCATGAACACTGAAGCTTTCTTT.

DNA of the CDR3: TGTGCCATCAGTGAGTCCTGGACTAGCGGGAGAGGAGATACGCAGTATTTT. Its translation: CAISESWTSGRGDTQYF. V gene TRBV10-3 combines with J gene TRBJ2-3, with 13 bases that match TRBD2. With 0 bases clipped from V and 5 bases from J, the junction kept 5 bases outside the gene matches. Germline V CDR1 and CDR2: ENHRY, SYGVKD. This CDR3 is 17 amino acids long.

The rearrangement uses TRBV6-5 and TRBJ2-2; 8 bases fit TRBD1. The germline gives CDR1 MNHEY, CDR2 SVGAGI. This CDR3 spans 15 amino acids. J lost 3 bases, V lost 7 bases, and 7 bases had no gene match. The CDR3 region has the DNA TGTGCCAGCACCCAACAGGGGGGAGACACCGGGGAGCTGTTTTTT. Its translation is CASTQQGGDTGELFF.

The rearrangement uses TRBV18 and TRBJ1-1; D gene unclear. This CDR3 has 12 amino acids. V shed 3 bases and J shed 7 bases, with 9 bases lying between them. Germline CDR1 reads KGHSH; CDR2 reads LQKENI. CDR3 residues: CASSPRLVEAFF. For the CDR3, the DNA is TGTGCCAGCTCACCTCGACTTGTTGAAGCTTTCTTT.

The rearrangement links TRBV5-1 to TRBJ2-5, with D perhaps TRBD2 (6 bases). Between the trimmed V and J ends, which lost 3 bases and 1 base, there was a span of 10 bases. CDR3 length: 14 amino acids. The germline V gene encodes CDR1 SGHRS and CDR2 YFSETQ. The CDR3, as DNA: TGCGCCAGCAGCTGGTTGGGGGGCCAAGAGACCCAGTACTTC. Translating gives CASSWLGGQETQYF.

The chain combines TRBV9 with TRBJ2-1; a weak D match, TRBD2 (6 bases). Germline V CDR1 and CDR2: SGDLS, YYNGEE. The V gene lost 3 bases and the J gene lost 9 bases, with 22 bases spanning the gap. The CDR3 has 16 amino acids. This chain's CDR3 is CASSGVLSGSLSEQFF. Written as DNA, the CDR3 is TGTGCCAGCAGCGGTGTTCTTAGCGGTAGCTTGTCTGAGCAGTTCTTC. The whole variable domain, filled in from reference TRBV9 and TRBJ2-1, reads DSGVTQTPKHLITATGQRVTLRCSPRSGDLSVYWYQQSLDQGLQFLIQYYNGEERAKGNILERFSAQQFPDLHSELNLSSLELGDSALYFCASSGVLSGSLSEQFFGPGTRLTVL.

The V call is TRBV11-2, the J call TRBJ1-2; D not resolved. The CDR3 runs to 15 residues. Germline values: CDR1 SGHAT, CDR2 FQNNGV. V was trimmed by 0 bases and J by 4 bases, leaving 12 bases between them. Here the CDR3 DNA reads TGTGCCAGCAGCTTAGATCGTGGAGGCAGCTATGGCTACACCTTC. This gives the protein CASSLDRGGSYGYTF.

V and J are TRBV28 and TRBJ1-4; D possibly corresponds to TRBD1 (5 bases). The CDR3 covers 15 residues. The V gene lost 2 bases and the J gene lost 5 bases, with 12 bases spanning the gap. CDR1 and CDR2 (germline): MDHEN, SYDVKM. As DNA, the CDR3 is TGTGCCAGCAGTTTACAGTCAGGGTGGAATGAAAAACTGTTTTTT. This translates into CASSLQSGWNEKLFF. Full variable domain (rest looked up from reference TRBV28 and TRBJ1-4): DVKVTQSSRYLVKRTGEKVFLECVQDMDHENMFWYRQDPGLGLRLIYFSYDVKMKEKGDIPEGYSVSREKKERFSLILESASTNQTSMYLCASSLQSGWNEKLFFGSGTQLSVL.

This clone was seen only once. The CDR3 region is CASSQVGGLAGESTDTQYF. As DNA, the CDR3 is TGTGCCAGCAGCCAAGTCGGGGGACTAGCGGGGGAAAGCACAGATACGCAGTATTTT. The V call is TRBV3-1 (or the pseudogene TRBV3-2), the J call TRBJ2-3, with 14 positions matching TRBD2. V was pared by 1 base and J by 0 bases, with 6 bases of the junction left unmatched. CDR1 LGHDT and CDR2 YNNKEL come from the germline V gene (reference sequence). The CDR3 is made up of 19 amino acids.

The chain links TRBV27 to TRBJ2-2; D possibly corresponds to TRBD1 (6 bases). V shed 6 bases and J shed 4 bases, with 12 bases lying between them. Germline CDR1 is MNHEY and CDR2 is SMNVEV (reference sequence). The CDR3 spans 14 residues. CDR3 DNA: TGTGCCAGCAGCGTAGGGGGAATCACCGGGGAGCTGTTTTTT. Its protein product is CASSVGGITGELFF.